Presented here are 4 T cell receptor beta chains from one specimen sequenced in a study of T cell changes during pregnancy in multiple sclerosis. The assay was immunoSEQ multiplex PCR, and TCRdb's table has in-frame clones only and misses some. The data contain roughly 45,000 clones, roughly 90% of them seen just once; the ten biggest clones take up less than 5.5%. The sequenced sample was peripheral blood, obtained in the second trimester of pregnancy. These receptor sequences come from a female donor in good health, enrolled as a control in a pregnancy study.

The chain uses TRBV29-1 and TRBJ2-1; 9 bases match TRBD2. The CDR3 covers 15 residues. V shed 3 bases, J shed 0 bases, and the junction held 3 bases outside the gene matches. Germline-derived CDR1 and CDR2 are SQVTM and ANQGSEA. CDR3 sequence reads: CSVDLAGSSYNEQFF. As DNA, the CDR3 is TGCAGCGTTGATCTAGCGGGGAGCTCCTACAATGAGCAGTTCTTC.

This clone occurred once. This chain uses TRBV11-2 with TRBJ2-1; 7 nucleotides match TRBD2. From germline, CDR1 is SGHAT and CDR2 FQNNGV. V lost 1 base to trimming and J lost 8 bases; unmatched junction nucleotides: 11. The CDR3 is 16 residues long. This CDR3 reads CASSLVGGRGGDEQFF. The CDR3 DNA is TGTGCCAGCAGCTTAGTGGGAGGGCGGGGCGGCGATGAGCAGTTCTTC.

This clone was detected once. The DNA for the CDR3 is TGTGCCTGGAGTGTGAACACTAACTATGGCTACACCTTC. Translated, it gives CAWSVNTNYGYTF. The chain joins TRBV30 to TRBJ1-2; D is undetermined. Per the germline V gene, CDR1 is GTSNPN and CDR2 is SVGIG (reference sequence). The CDR3 has 13 amino acids. The V and J ends lost 0 bases and 0 bases respectively, with 5 bases between them.

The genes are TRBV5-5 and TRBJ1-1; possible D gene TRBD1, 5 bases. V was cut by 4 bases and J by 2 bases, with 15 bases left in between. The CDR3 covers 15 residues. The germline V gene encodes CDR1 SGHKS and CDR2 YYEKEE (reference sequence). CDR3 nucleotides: TGTGCCAGCAGCCTGAGACAGAATATTAACACTGAAGCTTTCTTT. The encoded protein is CASSLRQNINTEAFF. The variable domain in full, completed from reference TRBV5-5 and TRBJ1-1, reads DAGVTQSPTHLIKTRGQQVTLRCSPISGHKSVSWYQQVLGQGPQFIFQYYEKEERGRGNFPDRFSARQFPNYSSELNVNALLLGDSALYLCASSLRQNINTEAFFGQGTRLTVV.